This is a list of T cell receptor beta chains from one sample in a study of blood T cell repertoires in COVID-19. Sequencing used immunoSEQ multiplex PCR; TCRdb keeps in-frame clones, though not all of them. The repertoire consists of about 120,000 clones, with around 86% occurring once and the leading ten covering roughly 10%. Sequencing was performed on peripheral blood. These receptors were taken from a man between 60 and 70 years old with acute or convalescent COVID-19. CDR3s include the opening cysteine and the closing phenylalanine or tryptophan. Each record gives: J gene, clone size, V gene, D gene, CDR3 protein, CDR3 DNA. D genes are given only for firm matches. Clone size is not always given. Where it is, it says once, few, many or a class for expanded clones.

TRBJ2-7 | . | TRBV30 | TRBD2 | CAWRAGTSGIYEQYF | TGTGCCTGGAGAGCCGGGACTAGCGGGATTTACGAGCAGTACTTC
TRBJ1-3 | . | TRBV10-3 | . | CAISPGLGNTIYF | TGTGCCATCAGTCCAGGGCTGGGAAACACCATATATTTT
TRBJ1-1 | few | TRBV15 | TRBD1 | CATSRELDRVGGEAFF | TGTGCCACCAGCAGAGAACTAGACAGGGTCGGAGGTGAAGCTTTCTTT
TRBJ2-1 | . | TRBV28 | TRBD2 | CATQAGKGVGEQFF | TGTGCCACCCAAGCGGGAAAAGGGGTGGGTGAGCAGTTCTTC
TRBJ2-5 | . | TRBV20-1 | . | CSARNWDSQYF | TGCAGTGCTAGAAATTGGGACTCCCAGTACTTC
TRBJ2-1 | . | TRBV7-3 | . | CASSLTLGAYNEQFF | TGTGCCAGCAGCTTAACGTTAGGGGCATACAATGAGCAGTTCTTC
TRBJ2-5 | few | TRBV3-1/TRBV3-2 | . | CASSQGVGTRGAQYF | TGTGCCAGCAGCCAAGGGGTAGGGACTCGCGGGGCCCAGTACTTC
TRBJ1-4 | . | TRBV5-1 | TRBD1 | CASSLDRGLNNEKLFF | TGCGCCAGCAGCTTGGACAGGGGGCTTAATAATGAAAAACTGTTTTTT
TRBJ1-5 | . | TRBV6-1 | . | CASSEAAGQQPQHF | TGTGCCAGCAGTGAAGCTGCGGGGCAACAGCCCCAGCATTTT
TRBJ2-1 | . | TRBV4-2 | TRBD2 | CAVKTSGSSYNEQFF | TGTGCCGTAAAGACTAGCGGGAGCTCCTACAATGAGCAGTTCTTC
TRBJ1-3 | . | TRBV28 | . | CASSSTFSGNTIYF | TGTGCCAGCAGTTCGACATTCTCTGGAAACACCATATATTTT
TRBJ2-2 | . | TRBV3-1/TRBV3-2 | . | CASSQVGSTGELFF | TGTGCCAGCAGCCAAGTAGGGAGCACCGGGGAGCTGTTTTTT
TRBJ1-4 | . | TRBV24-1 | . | CATSDFERGGEKLFF | TGTGCCACCAGTGATTTCGAAAGGGGAGGTGAAAAACTGTTTTTT
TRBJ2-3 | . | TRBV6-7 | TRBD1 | CASSYSKPGQGIRDTQYF | TGTGCCAGCAGTTACTCGAAACCGGGACAGGGGATTAGAGATACGCAGTATTTT
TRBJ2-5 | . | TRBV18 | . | CASSPSLRETQYF | TGTGCCAGCTCACCATCCCTCAGGGAGACCCAGTACTTC
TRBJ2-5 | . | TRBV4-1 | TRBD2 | CASSQGLVRETQYF | TGCGCCAGCAGTCAAGGACTAGTTAGGGAGACCCAGTACTTC
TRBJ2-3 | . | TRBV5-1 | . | CASSLLALPTDTQYF | TGCGCCAGCAGCTTACTAGCTCTTCCCACAGATACGCAGTATTTT
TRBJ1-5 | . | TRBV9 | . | CASSVMRSQPQHF | TGTGCCAGCAGCGTAATGAGAAGTCAGCCCCAGCATTTT
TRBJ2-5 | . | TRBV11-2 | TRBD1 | CASTRNGGQGETQYF | TGTGCCAGCACCAGAAACGGCGGACAGGGTGAGACCCAGTACTTC
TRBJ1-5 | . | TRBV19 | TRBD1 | CASSIGPGQGFGNQPQHF | TGTGCCAGTAGTATAGGACCGGGACAGGGTTTCGGCAATCAGCCCCAGCATTTT
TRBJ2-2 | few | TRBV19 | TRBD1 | CASSRGLGTGQGVTGELFF | TGTGCCAGTAGTCGCGGATTGGGGACCGGACAGGGAGTCACCGGGGAGCTGTTTTTT
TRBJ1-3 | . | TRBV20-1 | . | CSASLTAFGNTIYF | TGCAGTGCTAGTTTGACAGCTTTTGGAAACACCATATATTTT
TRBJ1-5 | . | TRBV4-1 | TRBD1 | CASSLGTEGDQPQHF | TGCGCCAGCAGCCTCGGGACAGAAGGGGATCAGCCCCAGCATTTT
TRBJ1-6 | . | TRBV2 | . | CASSNPHQGTSPLHF | TGTGCCAGCAGTAACCCCCACCAGGGAACTTCACCCCTCCACTTT
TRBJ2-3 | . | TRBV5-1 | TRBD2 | CASKVTSGRFGDTQYF | TGCGCCAGCAAAGTGACTAGCGGGAGATTTGGAGATACGCAGTATTTT
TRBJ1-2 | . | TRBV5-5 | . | CASSPGGRIKSDYGYTF | TGTGCCAGCAGCCCTGGGGGCCGTATTAAGAGTGACTATGGCTACACCTTC
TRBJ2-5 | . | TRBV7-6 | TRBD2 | CASSLLAVGETQYF | TGTGCCAGCAGCTTACTAGCGGTGGGAGAGACCCAGTACTTC
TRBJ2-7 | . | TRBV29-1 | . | CSVDQGGNEQYF | TGCAGCGTGGACCAGGGGGGTAACGAGCAGTACTTC
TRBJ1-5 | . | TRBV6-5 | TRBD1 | CASTNRGRHAQPQHF | TGTGCCAGCACCAACAGGGGGCGGCATGCCCAGCCCCAGCATTTT
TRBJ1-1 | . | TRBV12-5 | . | CASGFGGGSEAFF | TGTGCTAGTGGTTTTGGGGGCGGGTCTGAAGCTTTCTTT
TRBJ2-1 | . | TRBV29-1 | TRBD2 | CSVGGGTYNEQFF | TGCAGCGTTGGCGGGGGGACCTACAATGAGCAGTTCTTC
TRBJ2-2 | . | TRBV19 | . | CASSPRPRVTGELFF | TGTGCCAGTAGCCCAAGACCCAGGGTCACCGGGGAGCTGTTTTTT
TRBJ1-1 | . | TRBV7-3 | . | CASSFRHGNTEAFF | TGTGCCAGCAGCTTCCGACACGGGAACACTGAAGCTTTCTTT
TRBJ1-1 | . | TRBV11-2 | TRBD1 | CASSLDLFGDREATEAFF | TGTGCCAGCAGCTTAGATCTTTTCGGCGACAGGGAGGCAACTGAAGCTTTCTTT
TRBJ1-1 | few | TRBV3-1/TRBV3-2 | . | CASSSRPMNTEAFF | TGTGCCAGCAGCTCCAGGCCCATGAACACTGAAGCTTTCTTT
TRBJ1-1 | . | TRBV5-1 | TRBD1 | CASNFKAGGTEAFF | TGCGCCAGCAACTTTAAGGCAGGGGGCACTGAAGCTTTCTTT
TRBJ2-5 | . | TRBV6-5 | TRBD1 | CASSFRTGRETQYF | TGTGCCAGCAGTTTCCGGACAGGGAGGGAGACCCAGTACTTC
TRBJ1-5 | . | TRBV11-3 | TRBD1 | CASSLVHPGQVIRMCQPQHF | TGTGCCAGCAGCTTGGTCCATCCGGGACAGGTAATTCGAATGTGTCAGCCCCAGCATTTT
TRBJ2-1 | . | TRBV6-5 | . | CASRVAPSRINEQFF | TGTGCCAGCAGAGTAGCGCCGAGCCGGATCAATGAGCAGTTCTTC
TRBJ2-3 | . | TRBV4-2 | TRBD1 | CASSQDPGQGTDTQYF | TGTGCCAGCAGCCAAGACCCGGGACAGGGCACAGATACGCAGTATTTT